Detailed here is one T cell receptor (beta chain). Its antigen is unidentified. V was cut by 7 bases and J by 2 bases, with 16 bases left in between. CDR1 and CDR2 (germline): SQVTM, ANQGSEA. The CDR3 loop spans 14 amino acids. Libraries were prepared by immunoSEQ multiplex PCR; TCRdb keeps only in-frame clonotypes and omits some of them. This table holds about 5,600 clones, almost 85% found once. The data were taken from a study of follicular helper T cells after annual influenza vaccination. Indicated time point: 2015-2016 season, 7 days after influenza vaccination. Between about 35 and 110 mL of blood was drawn per time point. Cells are cTfh (non-naive CD4+CXCR5+PD-1+), split by ICOS and CD38 into double-positive or double-negative. Study outcomes and limitations: Recurrent ICOS+CD38+ cTfh clonotypes included tetramer and AIM influenza-specific ones.

The J gene is TRBJ2-3, the V gene TRBV29-1; D unresolved. The sequence was collected from an adult who received the influenza vaccine. This sample comprised CXCR5+ CD38- circulating T follicular helper cells from blood, obtained 7 days after influenza vaccination. Subset indicated: circulating Tfh, non-naive CD4+CXCR5+PD-1+ (ICOS+CD38+ or ICOS-CD38-). This chain's CDR3 is CSARASFFTDTQYF. Written as DNA, the CDR3 is TGCAGCGCCCGGGCCTCGTTTTTCACAGATACGCAGTATTTT.